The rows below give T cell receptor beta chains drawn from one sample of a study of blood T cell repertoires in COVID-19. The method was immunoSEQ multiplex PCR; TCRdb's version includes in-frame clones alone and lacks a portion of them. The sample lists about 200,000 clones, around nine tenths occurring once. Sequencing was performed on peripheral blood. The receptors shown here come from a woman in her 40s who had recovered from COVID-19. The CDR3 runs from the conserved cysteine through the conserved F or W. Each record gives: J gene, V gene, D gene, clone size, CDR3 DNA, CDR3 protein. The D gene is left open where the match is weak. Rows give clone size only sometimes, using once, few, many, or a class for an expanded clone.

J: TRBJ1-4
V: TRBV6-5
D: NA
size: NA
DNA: TGTGCCAGCCGGGGTAGGCGGACTAATGAAAAACTGTTTTTT
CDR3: CASRGRRTNEKLFF

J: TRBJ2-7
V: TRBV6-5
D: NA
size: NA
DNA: TGTGCCAGCAGTCCTGCCGGGACACAATACTACGAGCAGTACTTC
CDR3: CASSPAGTQYYEQYF

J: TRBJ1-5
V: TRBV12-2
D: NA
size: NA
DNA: TGTGCAAGTCGCTTATCTTTACGTGACAGGGTTAGCAATCAGCCCCAGCATTTT
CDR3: CASRLSLRDRVSNQPQHF

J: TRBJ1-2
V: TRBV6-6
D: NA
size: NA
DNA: TGTGCCAGCAGGGACGGGACACTGAATGGCTACACCTTC
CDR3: CASRDGTLNGYTF

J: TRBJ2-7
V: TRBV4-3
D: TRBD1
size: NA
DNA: TGCGCCAGCAGCCAAGCTGGACAGGGCTACGAGCAGTACTTC
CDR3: CASSQAGQGYEQYF

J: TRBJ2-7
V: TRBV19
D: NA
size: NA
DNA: TGTGCCAGTAGCCCCCAACGGACTGTAAGCGGAGGCTACGAGCAGTACTTC
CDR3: CASSPQRTVSGGYEQYF

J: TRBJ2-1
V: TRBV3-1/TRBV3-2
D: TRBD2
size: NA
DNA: TGTGCCAGCAGCCAACGGCGGGAGGTAAATGAGCAGTTCTTC
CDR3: CASSQRREVNEQFF

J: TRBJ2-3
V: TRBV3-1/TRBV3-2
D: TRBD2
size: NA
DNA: TGTGCCAGCAGCCAAAACACCTTTTCTAGCGGGAGCACAGATACGCAGTATTTT
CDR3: CASSQNTFSSGSTDTQYF

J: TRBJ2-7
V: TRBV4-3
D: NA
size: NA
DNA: TGCGCCAGCAGCCAAAAAATTCGCGGCGGGGCGGGCGCGTCCTACGAGCAGTACTTC
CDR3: CASSQKIRGGAGASYEQYF

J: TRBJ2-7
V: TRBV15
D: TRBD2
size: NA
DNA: TGTGCCACCAGCCCGACTAGCGGGTCGATCTACGAGCAGTACTTC
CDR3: CATSPTSGSIYEQYF

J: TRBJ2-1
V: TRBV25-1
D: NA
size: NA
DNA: TGTGCCAGCAGTGAATCTAGCGTTAGCTCCTACAATGAGCAGTTCTTC
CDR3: CASSESSVSSYNEQFF

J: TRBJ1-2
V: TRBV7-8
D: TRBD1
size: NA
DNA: TGTGCCAGCAGCTTAGATGGGACAGGGGCTAACTATGGCTACACCTTC
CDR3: CASSLDGTGANYGYTF

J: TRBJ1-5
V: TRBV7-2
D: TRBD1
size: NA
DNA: TGTGCCAGCAGCTTAGAGCAGGGACAGCGCAATCAGCCCCAGCATTTT
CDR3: CASSLEQGQRNQPQHF

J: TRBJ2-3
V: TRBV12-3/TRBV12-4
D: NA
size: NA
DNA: TGTGCCAGCCGGGACACAAACACAGATACGCAGTATTTT
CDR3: CASRDTNTDTQYF

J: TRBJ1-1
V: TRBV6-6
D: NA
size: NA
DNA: TGTGCCAGCAGTTACGGAGAAATGAACACTGAAGCTTTCTTT
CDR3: CASSYGEMNTEAFF

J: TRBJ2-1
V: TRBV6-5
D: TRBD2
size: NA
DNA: TGTGCCAGCAGTCAGGGACTAGCGCAAGAGCAGTTCTTC
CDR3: CASSQGLAQEQFF

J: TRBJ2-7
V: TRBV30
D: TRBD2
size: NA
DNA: TGTGCCTCGACTAGCGGGACCTACGAGCAGTACTTC
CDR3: CASTSGTYEQYF

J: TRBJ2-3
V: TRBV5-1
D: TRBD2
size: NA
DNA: TGCGCCAGCAGCTTGGGGTCTAGCGGGAGTGCAGATACGCAGTATTTT
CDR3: CASSLGSSGSADTQYF

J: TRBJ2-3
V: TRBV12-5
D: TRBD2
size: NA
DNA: TGTGCTAGTGGTTTGGTACCCACTAGCGGGAGATTTGCAGATACGCAGTATTTT
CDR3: CASGLVPTSGRFADTQYF

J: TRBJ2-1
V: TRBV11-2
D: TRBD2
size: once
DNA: TGTGCCAGCAGCTTGGGACTAGTCTACAATGAGCAGTTCTTC
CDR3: CASSLGLVYNEQFF

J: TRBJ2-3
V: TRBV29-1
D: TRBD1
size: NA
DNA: TGCAGCGTTGAAGAAGGACAGGGAGATACGCAGTATTTT
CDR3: CSVEEGQGDTQYF

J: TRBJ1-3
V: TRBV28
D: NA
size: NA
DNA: TGTGCCAGCAGTCTGGGGCCCTCGGCTGGAAACACCATATATTTT
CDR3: CASSLGPSAGNTIYF

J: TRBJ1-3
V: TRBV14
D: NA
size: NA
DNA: TGTGCCAGCAGCGAAGCACGGACAGCGGTCGACCTGGGAAACACCATATATTTT
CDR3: CASSEARTAVDLGNTIYF

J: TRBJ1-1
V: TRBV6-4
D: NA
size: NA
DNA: TGTGCCAGCAGGCCTGAGGGTATGAACACTGAAGCTTTCTTT
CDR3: CASRPEGMNTEAFF

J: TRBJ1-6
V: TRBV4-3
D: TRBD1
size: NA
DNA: TGCGCCAGCAGCCAATCAGGACAGGGCGAATCACCCCTCCACTTT
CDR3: CASSQSGQGESPLHF

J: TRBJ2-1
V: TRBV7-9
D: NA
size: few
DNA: TGTGCCAGCAGCCCCTCCTATGAGCAGTTCTTC
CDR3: CASSPSYEQFF

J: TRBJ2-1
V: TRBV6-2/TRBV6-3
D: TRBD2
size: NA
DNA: TGTGCCAGCAGCACTAGCGGGAGTCTGGATAATGAGCAGTTCTTC
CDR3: CASSTSGSLDNEQFF

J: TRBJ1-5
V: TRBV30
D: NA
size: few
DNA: TGTGCCTGGAGTGTAGCGGGTGATAGCAATCAGCCCCAGCATTTT
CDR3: CAWSVAGDSNQPQHF

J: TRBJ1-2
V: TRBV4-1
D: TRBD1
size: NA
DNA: TGCGCCAGCAGCCAAGAGGGACAGGGAGGTTATGGCTACACCTTC
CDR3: CASSQEGQGGYGYTF

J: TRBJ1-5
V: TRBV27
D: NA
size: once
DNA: TGTGCCAGCAGTTCCAGGGTTAGTGATCAGCCCCAGCATTTT
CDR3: CASSSRVSDQPQHF

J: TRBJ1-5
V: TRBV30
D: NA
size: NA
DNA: TGTGCCTGGAACCAAAACAGGGATCAGCCCCAGCATTTT
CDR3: CAWNQNRDQPQHF

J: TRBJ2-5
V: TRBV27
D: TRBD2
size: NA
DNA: TGTGCCAGCAGCCTCGGGAGGGAAAGAGGGGAGACCCAGTACTTC
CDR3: CASSLGRERGETQYF

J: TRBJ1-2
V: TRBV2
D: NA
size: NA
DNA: TGTGCCAGCAGTCCGGGGGTGGATGGCTACACCTTC
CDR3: CASSPGVDGYTF

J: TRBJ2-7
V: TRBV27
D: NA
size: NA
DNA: TGTGCCAGCAGTTTCACGTTTAGCCAGGGGGGCATAAACCAGTACTTC
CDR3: CASSFTFSQGGINQYF

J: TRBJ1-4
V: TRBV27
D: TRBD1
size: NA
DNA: TGTGCCAGCAGTCCCCGGGTCTACCGGACAGGGGATCAAGAAAAACTGTTTTTT
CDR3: CASSPRVYRTGDQEKLFF

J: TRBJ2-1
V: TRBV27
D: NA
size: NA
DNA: TGTGCCAGCAGTTTATTAGGGGGAGCTTACAATGAGCAGTTCTTC
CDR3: CASSLLGGAYNEQFF

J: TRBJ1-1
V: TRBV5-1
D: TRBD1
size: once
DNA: TGCGCCAGCAGCTTAGTTACAGGGGCTGAAGCTTTCTTT
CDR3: CASSLVTGAEAFF

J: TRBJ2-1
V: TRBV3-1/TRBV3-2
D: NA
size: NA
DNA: TGTGCCAGCGGGCACGGAAACAATGAGCAGTTCTTC
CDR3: CASGHGNNEQFF

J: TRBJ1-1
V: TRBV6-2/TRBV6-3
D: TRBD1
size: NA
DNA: TGTGCCAGCAGTCCAGGACAGGGGAGCGGAAACACTGAAGCTTTCTTT
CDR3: CASSPGQGSGNTEAFF

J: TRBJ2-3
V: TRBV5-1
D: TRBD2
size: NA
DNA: TGCGCCAGCAGCTTGGCCCGGACTAGCGGGAGATTCACAGATACGCAGTATTTT
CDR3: CASSLARTSGRFTDTQYF

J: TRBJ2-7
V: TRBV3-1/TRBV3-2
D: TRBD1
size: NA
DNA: TGTGCCAGCAGCCCTAGGGTGGGACAGGGCCAAAGGGAGCAGTACTTC
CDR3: CASSPRVGQGQREQYF

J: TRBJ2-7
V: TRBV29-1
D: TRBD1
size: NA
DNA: TGCAGCGTCAGGAACAGGGGTTTGGCTTACGAGCAGTACTTC
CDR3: CSVRNRGLAYEQYF

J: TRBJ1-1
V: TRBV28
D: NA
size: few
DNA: TGTGCCAGCAGCTCAGGGGTGGACACTGAAGCTTTCTTT
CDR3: CASSSGVDTEAFF

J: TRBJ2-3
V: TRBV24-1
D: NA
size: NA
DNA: TGTGCCACCTCGGCGGGCATCACAGATACGCAGTATTTT
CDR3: CATSAGITDTQYF

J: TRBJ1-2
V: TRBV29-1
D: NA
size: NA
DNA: TGCAGCGCCCGCTCGATGGACGGACTTAACTATGGCTACACCTTC
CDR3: CSARSMDGLNYGYTF

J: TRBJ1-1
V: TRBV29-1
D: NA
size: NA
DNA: TGCAGCGTTGACGCCCTAGACAGTTTCACTGAAGCTTTCTTT
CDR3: CSVDALDSFTEAFF

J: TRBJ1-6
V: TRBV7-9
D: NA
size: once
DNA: TGTGCCAGCAGCTCCGACTTTCAGGGTTCACCCCTCCACTTT
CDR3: CASSSDFQGSPLHF

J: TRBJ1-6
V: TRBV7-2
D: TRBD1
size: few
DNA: TGTGCCAGCAGCCCGCGGACAGGAGGAATTGGCTCACCCCTCCACTTT
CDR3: CASSPRTGGIGSPLHF

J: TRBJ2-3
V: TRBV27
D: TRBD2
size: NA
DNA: TGTGCCAGCAGTTTATTAGCGGGAGGGGATACGCAGTATTTT
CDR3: CASSLLAGGDTQYF

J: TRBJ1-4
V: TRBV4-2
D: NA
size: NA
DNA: TGTGCCAGCAGCCAAAATGCAGGGGCGGCTAATGAAAAACTGTTTTTT
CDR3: CASSQNAGAANEKLFF

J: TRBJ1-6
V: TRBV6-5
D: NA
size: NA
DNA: TGTGCCAGCCTCGTTGGAGATACCTATAATTCACCCCTCCACTTT
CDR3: CASLVGDTYNSPLHF

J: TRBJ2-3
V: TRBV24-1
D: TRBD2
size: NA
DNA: TGTGCCACCAGTGATCCGACTAGCGGAATCACAGATACGCAGTATTTT
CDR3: CATSDPTSGITDTQYF

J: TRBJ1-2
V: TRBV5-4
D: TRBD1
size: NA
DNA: TGTGCCAGCAGCTTGGAGGCGGGACAGGTGCTGGGCTACACCTTC
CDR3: CASSLEAGQVLGYTF

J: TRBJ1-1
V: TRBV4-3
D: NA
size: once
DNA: TGCGCCAGCAGCCAAGACAGAGAGACTGCTGAAGCTTTCTTT
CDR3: CASSQDRETAEAFF

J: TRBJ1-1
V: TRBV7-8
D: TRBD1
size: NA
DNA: TGTGCCAGCAGCCTCGGGACAGACACTGAAGCTTTCTTT
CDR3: CASSLGTDTEAFF

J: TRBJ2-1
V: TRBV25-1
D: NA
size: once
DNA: TGTGCCAGCAGTCTAGTGCGGGCGGACAATGAGCAGTTCTTC
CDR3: CASSLVRADNEQFF

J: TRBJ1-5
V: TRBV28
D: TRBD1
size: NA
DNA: TGTGCCAGCAGTTTAGGACAGGGCGCGCGTCAGCCCCAGCATTTT
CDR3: CASSLGQGARQPQHF

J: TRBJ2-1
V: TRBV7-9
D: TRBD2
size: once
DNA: TGTGCCAGCCCCCCCCGCGGGAGTAAGGACAATGAGCAGTTCTTC
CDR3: CASPPRGSKDNEQFF

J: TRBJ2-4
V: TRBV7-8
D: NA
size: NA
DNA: TGTGCCAGCAGCTTAGGGGCCCCAGGGAACATTCAGTACTTC
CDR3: CASSLGAPGNIQYF